A selection of T cell receptor beta chains follows, all from one sample in a study of memory CD8 T cells in hepatitis C reinfection. Generated by immunoSEQ multiplex PCR, the TCRdb table keeps only in-frame clones and is missing some. The sample carries fewer than 50,000 clones, around 89% recorded once. Sequencing input: naive CD8+ T cells sorted from blood. Receptors originate from a man younger than 35 with hepatitis C virus infection. CDR3s include the opening cysteine and the closing phenylalanine or tryptophan. The order of the fields is J gene, D gene, clone size, V gene, CDR3 DNA, CDR3 protein. The D gene is left open where the match is weak. Expanded clones get a size class; other rows say once, few or many, or leave the size out.

>TRBJ2-1|-|-|TRBV29-1
TGCAGCGTTGTCCCCAGGGAATACAATGAGCAGTTCTTC
CSVVPREYNEQFF
>TRBJ2-1|TRBD2|-|TRBV7-6
TGTGCCAGCAGCGCCCCTAGCGGGATATTCTCCTACAATGAGCAGTTCTTC
CASSAPSGIFSYNEQFF
>TRBJ1-1|TRBD1|-|TRBV6-5
TGTGCCAGCAGTCCGGGACAGGGGTTGTACACTGAAGCTTTCTTT
CASSPGQGLYTEAFF
>TRBJ2-5|TRBD2|-|TRBV7-2
TGTGCCAGCAGCCCGGGGACTAGCGGGGGGGAGACCCAGTACTTC
CASSPGTSGGETQYF
>TRBJ1-2|TRBD1|-|TRBV7-9
TGTGCCAGCAGCTCGAGCCAGGCAGGACAGGCAATCTATGGCTACACCTTC
CASSSSQAGQAIYGYTF
>TRBJ1-2|TRBD1|-|TRBV27
TGTGCCAGCGGGGACAGGGGAAGCGGCTACACCTTC
CASGDRGSGYTF
>TRBJ1-1|-|-|TRBV7-8
TGTGCCAGCAGCCCCAACAGGGTGGACACTGAAGCTTTCTTT
CASSPNRVDTEAFF
>TRBJ1-1|-|-|TRBV28
TGTGCCAGCAAACATCGGGTGAACACTGAAGCTTTCTTT
CASKHRVNTEAFF
>TRBJ2-7|-|few|TRBV6-6
TGTGCCAGCACCCTATCGCAGGGGCACGAGCAGTACTTC
CASTLSQGHEQYF
>TRBJ2-7|TRBD1|-|TRBV11-2
TGTGCCAGCAGCTTAAATCAGGGGGCCTACGAGCAGTACTTC
CASSLNQGAYEQYF
>TRBJ2-5|TRBD2|-|TRBV19
TGTGCCAGTAGTATTGGGGGAGGGCAAGAGACCCAGTACTTC
CASSIGGGQETQYF
>TRBJ2-7|TRBD1|-|TRBV7-6
TGTGCCAGCAGCTTAACAGGGGTGTCCTACGAGCAGTACTTC
CASSLTGVSYEQYF
>TRBJ2-2|TRBD2|-|TRBV5-1
TGCGCCAGCAGCTTGGCCGAGACTAGCGTTACCGGGGAGCTGTTTTTT
CASSLAETSVTGELFF
>TRBJ2-1|TRBD2|-|TRBV19
TGTGCCAGTAGTATGACTAGCGGCCACAATGAGCAGTTCTTC
CASSMTSGHNEQFF
>TRBJ2-1|TRBD2|-|TRBV9
TGTGCCAGCAGCTTTAGCGGGGATGAGCAGTTCTTC
CASSFSGDEQFF
>TRBJ2-5|TRBD2|-|TRBV7-9
TGTGCCAGCAGCTGGCCGACTAGCGGGGCCGTAGAGACCCAGTACTTC
CASSWPTSGAVETQYF
>TRBJ2-1|-|-|TRBV27
TGTGCCAGCAGTTTAACGGGGGGCTCCCTCAATGAGCAGTTCTTC
CASSLTGGSLNEQFF
>TRBJ2-2|-|once|TRBV7-8
TGTGCCAGCAGCTTAGCAGTGCCCATAGCACACACCGGGGAGCTGTTTTTT
CASSLAVPIAHTGELFF
>TRBJ2-5|TRBD1|-|TRBV27
TGTGCCAGTAAGACAGGGCTGGGGGAGCAGTACTTC
CASKTGLGEQYF
>TRBJ2-5|TRBD1|-|TRBV7-2
TGTGCCAGCAGCCCGACAGGGAGAGAGACCCAGTACTTC
CASSPTGRETQYF
>TRBJ2-1|TRBD1|-|TRBV2
TGTGCCAGCAGCCCCGACAGGGCTCGGGGTGAGCAGTTCTTC
CASSPDRARGEQFF
>TRBJ2-7|TRBD1|-|TRBV9
TGTGCCAGCAGCGCCTCAGGGGGCCCTAGGGAGCAGTACTTC
CASSASGGPREQYF
>TRBJ1-6|-|-|TRBV27
TGTGCCAGCACCTCCGGGGAGTATAATTCACCCCTCCACTTT
CASTSGEYNSPLHF
>TRBJ1-1|-|once|TRBV7-9
TGTGCCAGCAGCAGTACGGGACTCCCGAACACTGAAGCTTTCTTT
CASSSTGLPNTEAFF
>TRBJ1-6|-|-|TRBV6-5
TGTGCCAGCAGCGGTTTCAGGGGCTCACCCCTCCACTTT
CASSGFRGSPLHF
>TRBJ2-3|TRBD2|-|TRBV5-6
TGTGCCAGCAGCGGATCGGGGGGGCACACAGATACGCAGTATTTT
CASSGSGGHTDTQYF
>TRBJ2-2|TRBD1|-|TRBV6-1
TGTGCCAGCAGTCAGGGGACAGGGGGCAGCGGGGAGCTGTTTTTT
CASSQGTGGSGELFF
>TRBJ1-1|-|-|TRBV9
TGTGCCAGCAGCGCAATCCAGGGGCCGCCCTTGGGCACTGAAGCTTTCTTT
CASSAIQGPPLGTEAFF
>TRBJ2-7|TRBD2|-|TRBV5-4
TGTGCCAGCAGCGCACCGCCGGGACTAGCGGGAGTAGAAACCTACGAGCAGTACTTC
CASSAPPGLAGVETYEQYF
>TRBJ2-2|-|-|TRBV18
TGTGCCAGCTCACCCACGACTACTTACACCGGGGAGCTGTTTTTT
CASSPTTTYTGELFF
>TRBJ2-7|TRBD2|-|TRBV6-1
TGTGCCAGCAGTGACGTCGGCGCGGGAGGGCTCGACGAGCAGTACTTC
CASSDVGAGGLDEQYF
>TRBJ1-5|TRBD1|-|TRBV28
TGTGCCAGCAGTTACAGGGGTAGCAATCAGCCCCAGCATTTT
CASSYRGSNQPQHF
>TRBJ1-1|-|-|TRBV7-9
TGTGCCAGCAGCTCCGATTTAGGAGTATTTATGAACACTGAAGCTTTCTTT
CASSSDLGVFMNTEAFF
>TRBJ2-1|TRBD2|-|TRBV4-1
TGCGCCAGCAGCCCCACTAGCGGGGGTTACAATGAGCAGTTCTTC
CASSPTSGGYNEQFF